This is a list of T cell receptor beta chains from one sample in a study of blood T cell repertoires in COVID-19. Produced via immunoSEQ multiplex PCR; TCRdb's table is partial and in-frame only. The top ten clones hold 4.6% of a sample with over 65,000 clones, over 85% of them seen once. Input material: peripheral blood. The origin of the receptors is a man aged 50 to 59 with active COVID-19. The CDR3 runs from the conserved cysteine through the conserved F or W. The order of the fields is D gene, J gene, clone size, V gene, CDR3 length, CDR3 protein, CDR3 DNA. The D gene is left open where the match is weak. Only some rows state a clone size, as once, few, many or a class for expanded clones.

d_call: TRBD2
j_call: TRBJ2-3
clone_size: NA
v_call: TRBV11-3
cdr3_length: 17
cdr3_aa: CASSLTGLAGNTDTQYF
cdr3_nt: TGTGCCAGCAGCCTCACGGGACTAGCGGGGAACACAGATACGCAGTATTTT

d_call: TRBD2
j_call: TRBJ2-7
clone_size: NA
v_call: TRBV11-2
cdr3_length: 14
cdr3_aa: CASSVSGRSGEQYF
cdr3_nt: TGTGCCAGCAGCGTAAGCGGGAGATCGGGAGAGCAGTACTTC

d_call: NA
j_call: TRBJ1-2
clone_size: NA
v_call: TRBV7-9
cdr3_length: 13
cdr3_aa: CARWGVGAYGYTF
cdr3_nt: TGTGCCCGATGGGGGGTCGGGGCCTATGGCTACACCTTC

d_call: NA
j_call: TRBJ2-7
clone_size: NA
v_call: TRBV7-8
cdr3_length: 14
cdr3_aa: CASSPGVKPGEQYF
cdr3_nt: TGTGCCAGCAGCCCTGGCGTAAAGCCGGGAGAGCAGTACTTC

d_call: NA
j_call: TRBJ1-1
clone_size: once
v_call: TRBV5-6
cdr3_length: 13
cdr3_aa: CASSPQREAEAFF
cdr3_nt: TGTGCCAGCAGCCCCCAAAGGGAGGCAGAAGCTTTCTTT

d_call: TRBD1
j_call: TRBJ1-1
clone_size: NA
v_call: TRBV3-1/TRBV3-2
cdr3_length: 16
cdr3_aa: CASSQDGTGLHTEAFF
cdr3_nt: TGTGCCAGCAGCCAAGACGGGACAGGGTTGCACACTGAAGCTTTCTTT

d_call: NA
j_call: TRBJ2-7
clone_size: NA
v_call: TRBV7-8
cdr3_length: 15
cdr3_aa: CASSSRGGSSYEQYF
cdr3_nt: TGTGCCAGCAGCTCCCGAGGGGGAAGCTCCTACGAGCAGTACTTC

d_call: NA
j_call: TRBJ2-1
clone_size: NA
v_call: TRBV18
cdr3_length: 15
cdr3_aa: CASSPQSGQKNEQFF
cdr3_nt: TGTGCCAGCTCACCCCAATCGGGACAAAAAAATGAGCAGTTCTTC

d_call: NA
j_call: TRBJ2-5
clone_size: NA
v_call: TRBV28
cdr3_length: 13
cdr3_aa: CANSRGFGETQYF
cdr3_nt: TGTGCCAACTCCAGGGGTTTCGGAGAGACCCAGTACTTC

d_call: TRBD2
j_call: TRBJ2-1
clone_size: many
v_call: TRBV6-5
cdr3_length: 14
cdr3_aa: CASSLAGEYNEQFF
cdr3_nt: TGTGCCAGCAGTCTAGCGGGAGAGTACAATGAGCAGTTCTTC

d_call: NA
j_call: TRBJ2-5
clone_size: NA
v_call: TRBV6-5
cdr3_length: 14
cdr3_aa: CASSYSAVQETQYF
cdr3_nt: TGTGCCAGCAGTTACTCGGCGGTCCAAGAGACCCAGTACTTC

d_call: NA
j_call: TRBJ1-6
clone_size: once
v_call: TRBV12-5
cdr3_length: 17
cdr3_aa: CASGLVLGRGRKSPLHF
cdr3_nt: TGTGCTAGTGGTTTGGTACTAGGCAGGGGTCGGAAGTCACCCCTCCACTTT

d_call: NA
j_call: TRBJ1-5
clone_size: NA
v_call: TRBV28
cdr3_length: 14
cdr3_aa: CASSTTGFRQPQHF
cdr3_nt: TGTGCCAGCAGTACAACAGGGTTTCGGCAGCCCCAGCATTTT

d_call: TRBD1
j_call: TRBJ2-5
clone_size: NA
v_call: TRBV28
cdr3_length: 13
cdr3_aa: CASSHGQEETQYF
cdr3_nt: TGTGCCAGCAGCCACGGACAGGAGGAGACCCAGTACTTC

d_call: TRBD1
j_call: TRBJ2-2
clone_size: NA
v_call: TRBV20-1
cdr3_length: 13
cdr3_aa: CSAGGQGAGELFF
cdr3_nt: TGCAGTGCTGGTGGACAGGGGGCCGGGGAGCTGTTTTTT

d_call: NA
j_call: TRBJ1-1
clone_size: NA
v_call: TRBV9
cdr3_length: 13
cdr3_aa: CASSVIPGTEAFF
cdr3_nt: TGTGCCAGCAGCGTAATTCCGGGCACTGAAGCTTTCTTT

d_call: TRBD2
j_call: TRBJ2-3
clone_size: NA
v_call: TRBV7-2
cdr3_length: 16
cdr3_aa: CASSLSGRVFPDTQYF
cdr3_nt: TGTGCCAGCAGCTTAAGCGGGAGGGTTTTTCCAGATACGCAGTATTTT

d_call: TRBD1
j_call: TRBJ2-7
clone_size: NA
v_call: TRBV7-7
cdr3_length: 12
cdr3_aa: CASSLARDRAYF
cdr3_nt: TGTGCTAGCAGCTTAGCCCGGGACAGGGCGTACTTC